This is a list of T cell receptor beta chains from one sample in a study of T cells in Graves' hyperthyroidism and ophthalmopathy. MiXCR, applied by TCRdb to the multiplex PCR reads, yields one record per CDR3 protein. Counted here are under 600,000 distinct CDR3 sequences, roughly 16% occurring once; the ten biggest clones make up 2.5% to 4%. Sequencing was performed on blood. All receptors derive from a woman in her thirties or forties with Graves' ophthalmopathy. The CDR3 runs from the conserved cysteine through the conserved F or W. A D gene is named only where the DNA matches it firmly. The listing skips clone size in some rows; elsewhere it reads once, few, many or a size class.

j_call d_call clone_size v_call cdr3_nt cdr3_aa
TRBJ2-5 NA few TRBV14 TGTGCCAGCAGCCAAGAACCCAGTGTCCAAGAGACCCAGTACTTC CASSQEPSVQETQYF
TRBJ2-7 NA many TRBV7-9 TGTGCCAGCAGCTTAGACAGCGCTGGGGACGAGCAGTACTTC CASSLDSAGDEQYF
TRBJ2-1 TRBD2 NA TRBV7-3 TGTGCCAGCAGCTTACTGGCTAGCGGGAGGGCCAATGAGCAGTTCTTC CASSLLASGRANEQFF
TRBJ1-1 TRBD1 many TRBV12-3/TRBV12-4 TGTGCCAGCAGGGGACAGGGGAGGGCTGAAGCTTTCTTT CASRGQGRAEAFF
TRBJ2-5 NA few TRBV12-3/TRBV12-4 TGTGCCAGCAGTTTTGCCCGCCAAGGAGAGACCCAGTACTTC CASSFARQGETQYF
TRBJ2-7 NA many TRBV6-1 TGTGCCAGCCGACTAGATTTTCTGTCCGAGCAGTACTTC CASRLDFLSEQYF
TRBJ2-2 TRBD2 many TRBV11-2 TGTGCCACTTCGAGACTAGCGGGGGGTACCGGGGAGCTGTTTTTT CATSRLAGGTGELFF
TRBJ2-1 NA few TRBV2 TGTGCCAGCGCTGGATCCTCCTACAATGAGCAGTTCTTC CASAGSSYNEQFF
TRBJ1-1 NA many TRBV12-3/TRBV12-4 TGTGCCAGCAGTTTCTCGGGGCCCACTGAAGCTTTCTTT CASSFSGPTEAFF
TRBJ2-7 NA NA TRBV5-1 TGCGCCAGCAGCTTGGCCGTAGATTTCGAGCAGTACTTC CASSLAVDFEQYF
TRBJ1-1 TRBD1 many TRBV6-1 TGTGCCAGCAGCCCCTCGGGACAGGGAAGGACTGAAGCTTTCTTT CASSPSGQGRTEAFF
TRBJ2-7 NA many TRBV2 TGTGCCAGCAGTGAGTGGGTCAGGGGAACGGACGAGCAGTACTTC CASSEWVRGTDEQYF
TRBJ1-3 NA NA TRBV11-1 TGTGCCAGCAGCTTCCCCGGGACGGCGAGCTCTGGAAACACCATATATTTT CASSFPGTASSGNTIYF
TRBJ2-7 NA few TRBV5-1 TGCGCCAGCAGCTTAAATAACGGTTACGAGCAGTACTTC CASSLNNGYEQYF
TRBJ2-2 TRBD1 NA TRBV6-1 TGTGCCAGCAGGGGACAGGGATGGGGAGGGGAGCTGTTTTTT CASRGQGWGGELFF
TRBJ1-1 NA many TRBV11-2 TGTGCCAGCAGCTTAGAAGCAGCGGGGGGAGGGTCTGAAGCTTTCTTT CASSLEAAGGGSEAFF
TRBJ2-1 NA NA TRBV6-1 TGTGCCAGCAGCGTTCTTCCCCCCTACAATGAGCAGTTCTTC CASSVLPPYNEQFF
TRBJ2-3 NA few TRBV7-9 TGTGCCAGCAGCCCACAGCGCGCAGATACGCAGTATTTT CASSPQRADTQYF
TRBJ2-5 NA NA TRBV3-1 TGTGCCAGCAGCCAAGAAGGCTCGCAACCGGGGACCCAGTACTTC CASSQEGSQPGTQYF
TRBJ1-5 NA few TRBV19 TGTGCCAGTAGTCTTTTGGTGGGGGCAATCGGCAATCAGCCCCAGCATTTT CASSLLVGAIGNQPQHF
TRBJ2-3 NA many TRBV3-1 TGTGCCAGCAGCCTAACGCAAGTAAGCACAGATACGCAGTATTTT CASSLTQVSTDTQYF
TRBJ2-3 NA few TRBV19 TGTGCCAGTAGTATAGGCCCCACCACCGGGACAGATACGCAGTATTTT CASSIGPTTGTDTQYF
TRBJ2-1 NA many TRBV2 TGTGCCAGCAGTGAAGCGCGGACCGGGGGCAATGAGCAGTTCTTC CASSEARTGGNEQFF
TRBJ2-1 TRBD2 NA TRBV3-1 TGTGCCAGCAGCCCACTAGCGGGGGGCTATGAGCAGTTCTTC CASSPLAGGYEQFF
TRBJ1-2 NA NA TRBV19 TGTGCCAGTAGTATAGCCGTGGCGCAGGGCAACTATGGCTACACCTTC CASSIAVAQGNYGYTF
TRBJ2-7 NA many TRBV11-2 TGTGCCAGCAGTTCCTCCTCGTACTCCTACGAGCAGTACTTC CASSSSSYSYEQYF